This is a list of T cell receptor beta chains from one sample in a study of cytomegalovirus exposure and HLA in healthy donors. Assay: immunoSEQ multiplex PCR; the TCRdb copy retains only in-frame clones and omits some. The sample records 200,000 or so clones, around 79% being singletons. Sequencing was done on a sample of PBMCs. The receptors originated from a male donor in good health and CMV-seropositive. The CDR3 runs from the conserved cysteine through the conserved F or W. The D gene is left open where the match is weak. Size values are once, few and many counts, or a class for expanded clones, and some rows have none.

D gene,V gene,clone size,J gene,CDR3 protein,CDR3 DNA
.,TRBV5-1,.,TRBJ1-1,CASSPWGGDTEAFF,TGCGCCAGCAGCCCTTGGGGGGGGGATACTGAAGCTTTCTTT
.,TRBV6-1,.,TRBJ1-5,CASSDSRSSGSNQPQHF,TGTGCCAGCAGTGATTCGCGCTCCTCGGGGAGCAATCAGCCCCAGCATTTT
.,TRBV19,.,TRBJ1-1,CASSILRETPEAFF,TGTGCCAGTAGTATATTACGGGAAACCCCTGAAGCTTTCTTT
.,TRBV7-2,.,TRBJ1-1,CASSSRVEVKLFF,TGTGCCAGCAGTTCCCGAGTGGAGGTGAAGCTTTTCTTT
.,TRBV5-1,.,TRBJ1-1,CASSPRAGETEAFF,TGCGCCAGCAGTCCCCGGGCGGGGGAGACTGAAGCTTTCTTT
.,TRBV27,.,TRBJ1-1,CASGARPDTEAFF,TGTGCCAGCGGGGCGAGACCCGACACTGAAGCTTTCTTT
TRBD1,TRBV5-4,.,TRBJ2-7,CASRYAGTVDEQYF,TGTGCCAGCAGATATGCCGGGACAGTAGACGAGCAGTACTTC
TRBD1,TRBV4-2,.,TRBJ1-5,CASSQGGLRDRVSQPQHF,TGTGCCAGCAGCCAAGGGGGCCTCCGGGACAGGGTTTCTCAGCCCCAGCATTTT
.,TRBV2,few,TRBJ1-2,CASSREQLGNYGYTF,TGTGCCAGCAGTCGGGAACAGTTGGGTAACTATGGCTACACCTTC
TRBD1,TRBV2,.,TRBJ1-2,CASSETGQASYGYTF,TGTGCCAGCAGTGAGACCGGACAGGCTAGCTATGGCTACACCTTC
TRBD2,TRBV6-6,.,TRBJ2-7,CASSYSSGESYEQYF,TGTGCCAGCAGTTACTCGAGCGGGGAGTCCTACGAGCAGTACTTC
TRBD1,TRBV7-6,.,TRBJ1-2,CASSEDLPGTGTWGYTF,TGTGCCAGCAGCGAAGATCTTCCCGGGACAGGAACGTGGGGCTACACCTTC
.,TRBV15,.,TRBJ2-7,CATSRQGSPYEQYF,TGTGCCACCAGCAGGCAGGGGTCCCCGTACGAGCAGTACTTC
.,TRBV7-2,few,TRBJ2-2,CASSTQRRTNTGELFF,TGTGCCAGCAGCACCCAGCGCCGTACGAACACCGGGGAGCTGTTTTTT
TRBD1,TRBV6-1,.,TRBJ2-7,CASLRTGPYEQYF,TGTGCCAGCCTGAGGACAGGGCCCTACGAGCAGTACTTC
TRBD2,TRBV28,.,TRBJ2-5,CASSLKLSGSETQYF,TGTGCCAGCAGTTTAAAGCTTAGCGGGAGCGAGACCCAGTACTTC
.,TRBV7-2,.,TRBJ1-2,CASSLDRVRGYTF,TGTGCCAGCAGCTTAGACAGGGTTCGTGGCTACACCTTC
.,TRBV7-2,.,TRBJ1-4,CASSLDRDNEKLFF,TGTGCCAGCAGCCTGGACAGAGACAATGAAAAACTGTTTTTT
TRBD1,TRBV5-1,few,TRBJ2-3,CASSLGQGNTDTQYF,TGCGCCAGCAGCCTGGGACAGGGAAACACAGATACGCAGTATTTT
.,TRBV5-1,.,TRBJ1-2,CASSLRIADYGYTF,TGCGCCAGCAGCCTACGCATAGCAGACTATGGCTACACCTTC
TRBD1,TRBV6-5,once,TRBJ1-2,CASSHRTGQGDGYTF,TGTGCCAGCAGTCACCGCACGGGACAGGGGGATGGCTACACCTTC
TRBD2,TRBV28,.,TRBJ2-2,CASSLGGGGARTGELFF,TGTGCCAGCAGTTTGGGCGGCGGGGGGGCCAGGACCGGGGAGCTGTTTTTT
TRBD1,TRBV5-1,.,TRBJ1-1,CASSNGQAGTEAFF,TGCGCCAGCAGCAATGGACAGGCGGGGACTGAAGCTTTCTTT
TRBD2,TRBV7-2,.,TRBJ2-1,CASSSRPGLAGGGNEQFF,TGTGCCAGCAGCTCCAGACCGGGACTAGCGGGAGGGGGCAATGAGCAGTTCTTC
TRBD2,TRBV6-1,.,TRBJ2-7,CASSEMGLAGVHEQYF,TGTGCCAGCAGTGAAATGGGACTAGCGGGAGTCCACGAGCAGTACTTC
.,TRBV30,.,TRBJ2-7,CAWSVNYEQYF,TGTGCCTGGAGTGTAAACTACGAGCAGTACTTC
.,TRBV6-5,.,TRBJ1-1,CASSPRRGVAEAFF,TGTGCCAGCAGTCCCCGCAGGGGAGTCGCTGAAGCTTTCTTT
TRBD1,TRBV7-2,.,TRBJ1-1,CASSSTQGAHTEAFF,TGTGCCAGCAGCTCAACACAGGGGGCGCACACTGAAGCTTTCTTT
.,TRBV7-9,once,TRBJ2-5,CASSSIETQYF,TGTGCCAGCAGCTCCATAGAGACCCAGTACTTC
TRBD1,TRBV27,.,TRBJ1-1,CASSPRQGAGTEAFF,TGTGCCAGCAGTCCTAGACAGGGGGCGGGTACTGAAGCTTTCTTT
TRBD2,TRBV29-1,.,TRBJ2-5,CSALAGAETQYF,TGCAGCGCTCTAGCGGGAGCAGAGACCCAGTACTTC
TRBD2,TRBV27,.,TRBJ2-5,CAGSLLSGEETQYF,TGTGCCGGCAGTTTACTTAGCGGGGAAGAGACCCAGTACTTC
.,TRBV27,.,TRBJ1-1,CASNAGANSNTEAFF,TGTGCCAGCAACGCAGGGGCTAATTCGAACACTGAAGCTTTCTTT
TRBD1,TRBV25-1,once,TRBJ1-1,CASGDRNTEAFF,TGTGCCAGCGGGGACAGGAACACTGAAGCTTTCTTT
.,TRBV11-2,few,TRBJ2-7,CASSLGLIGSYEQYF,TGTGCCAGCAGCTTAGGCCTGATCGGGTCCTACGAGCAGTACTTC
.,TRBV5-1,.,TRBJ2-7,CASGDGTEGAGEQYF,TGCGCCAGCGGGGACGGGACGGAGGGGGCCGGGGAGCAGTACTTC
.,TRBV7-9,.,TRBJ2-7,CSSSLLYEQYF,TGTTCCAGCAGCTTACTATACGAGCAGTACTTC
TRBD1,TRBV6-1,.,TRBJ1-2,CASSAQDRGRGGYTF,TGTGCCAGCAGTGCCCAAGACAGGGGGCGAGGAGGCTACACCTTC
TRBD2,TRBV27,.,TRBJ2-1,CATSTSGSSYNEQFF,TGTGCCACTTCGACTAGCGGGAGCTCCTACAATGAGCAGTTCTTC
TRBD2,TRBV7-2,.,TRBJ2-2,CASSLVTSGNTGELFF,TGTGCCAGCAGCTTAGTGACTAGCGGGAACACCGGGGAGCTGTTTTTT
.,TRBV30,.,TRBJ2-7,CAWSETGNEQYF,TGTGCCTGGAGTGAGACAGGCAACGAGCAGTACTTC
.,TRBV7-6,once,TRBJ2-1,CASSLGGPRDEQFF,TGTGCCAGCAGCTTAGGGGGGCCGAGGGATGAGCAGTTCTTC
TRBD2,TRBV6-6,.,TRBJ2-5,CASSYSTTSLETQYF,TGTGCCAGCAGTTACTCGACGACTAGCTTGGAGACCCAGTACTTC
TRBD1,TRBV7-2,.,TRBJ1-4,CASSPRDRAGEKLFF,TGTGCCAGCAGCCCCCGGGACAGGGCAGGTGAAAAACTGTTTTTT
.,TRBV7-9,.,TRBJ2-1,CASSPRAGSNEQFF,TGTGCCAGCAGCCCTAGGGCAGGGTCAAATGAGCAGTTCTTC
.,TRBV7-9,few,TRBJ2-3,CASTEALSTDTQYF,TGTGCCAGCACCGAGGCCCTGAGCACAGATACGCAGTATTTT
TRBD1,TRBV15,.,TRBJ1-3,CATSRTTGTAGNTIYF,TGTGCCACCAGCAGAACCACCGGGACAGCTGGAAACACCATATATTTT
TRBD2,TRBV6-6,.,TRBJ2-7,CASNLAGGPYEQYF,TGTGCCAGCAACCTAGCGGGAGGACCCTACGAGCAGTACTTC
.,TRBV5-1,.,TRBJ1-2,CASSLPRQDSGYTF,TGCGCCAGCAGCCTCCCCCGACAGGATAGTGGCTACACCTTC
.,TRBV7-8,.,TRBJ2-7,CASSPHRVSLSYEQYF,TGTGCCAGCAGCCCTCACAGGGTCTCCCTATCCTACGAGCAGTACTTC
.,TRBV6-1,.,TRBJ2-3,CASSASRLDTQYF,TGTGCCAGCAGTGCTTCTAGGCTAGATACGCAGTATTTT
.,TRBV7-3,.,TRBJ2-2,CASSLRRGTGELFF,TGTGCCAGCAGCTTACGGAGGGGAACCGGGGAGCTGTTTTTT
.,TRBV4-1,.,TRBJ1-5,CASSQQGGRHNQPQHF,TGCGCCAGCAGCCAACAAGGAGGCAGACATAATCAGCCCCAGCATTTT
.,TRBV28,few,TRBJ1-2,CATRGETYGYTF,TGTGCCACCAGAGGAGAGACCTATGGCTACACCTTC
.,TRBV18,.,TRBJ2-5,CASSPALRETQYF,TGTGCCAGCTCACCAGCTCTCAGGGAGACCCAGTACTTC
.,TRBV12-2,few,TRBJ2-7,CASRLAHQGPPYEQYF,TGTGCAAGTCGCTTAGCTCACCAGGGGCCCCCCTACGAGCAGTACTTC
.,TRBV7-8,.,TRBJ1-3,CASSYTDAGNTIYF,TGTGCCAGCAGTTATACAGATGCGGGAAACACCATATATTTT